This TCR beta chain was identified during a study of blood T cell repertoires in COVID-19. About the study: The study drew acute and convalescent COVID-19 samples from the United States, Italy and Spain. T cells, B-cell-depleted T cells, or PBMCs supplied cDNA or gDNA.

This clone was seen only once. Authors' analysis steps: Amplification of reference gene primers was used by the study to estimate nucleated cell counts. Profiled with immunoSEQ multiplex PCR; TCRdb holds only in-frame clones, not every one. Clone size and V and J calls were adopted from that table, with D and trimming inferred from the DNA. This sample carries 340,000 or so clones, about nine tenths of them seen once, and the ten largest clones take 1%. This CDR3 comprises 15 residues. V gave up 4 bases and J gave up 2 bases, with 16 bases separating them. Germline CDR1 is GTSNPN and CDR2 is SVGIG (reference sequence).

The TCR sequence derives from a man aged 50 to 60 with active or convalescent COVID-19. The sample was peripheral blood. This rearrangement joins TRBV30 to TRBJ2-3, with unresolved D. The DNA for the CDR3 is TGTGCCTGGAATGTCGGCAGACTCAACACAGATACGCAGTATTTT. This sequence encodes CAWNVGRLNTDTQYF.